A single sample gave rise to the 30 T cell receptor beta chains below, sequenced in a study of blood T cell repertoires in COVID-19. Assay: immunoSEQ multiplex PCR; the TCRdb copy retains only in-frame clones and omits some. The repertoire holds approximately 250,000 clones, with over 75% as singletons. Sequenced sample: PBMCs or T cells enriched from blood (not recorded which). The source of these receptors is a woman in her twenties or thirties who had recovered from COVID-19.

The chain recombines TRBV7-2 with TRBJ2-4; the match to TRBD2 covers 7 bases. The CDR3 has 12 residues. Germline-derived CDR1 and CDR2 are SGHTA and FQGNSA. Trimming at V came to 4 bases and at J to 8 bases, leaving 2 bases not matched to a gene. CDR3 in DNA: TGTGCCAGCAGCTGGGACTACGACATTCAGTACTTC. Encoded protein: CASSWDYDIQYF.

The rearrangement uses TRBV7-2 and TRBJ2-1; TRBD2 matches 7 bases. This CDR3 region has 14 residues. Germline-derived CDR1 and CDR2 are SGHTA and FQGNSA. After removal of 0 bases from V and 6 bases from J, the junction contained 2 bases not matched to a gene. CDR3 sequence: CASSLAERGNEQFF. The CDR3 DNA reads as TGTGCCAGCAGCTTAGCTGAGCGGGGCAATGAGCAGTTCTTC.

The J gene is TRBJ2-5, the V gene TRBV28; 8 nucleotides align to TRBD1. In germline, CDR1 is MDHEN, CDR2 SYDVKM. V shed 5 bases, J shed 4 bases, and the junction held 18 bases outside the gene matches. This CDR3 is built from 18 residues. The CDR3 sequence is CASSHGAGGSIERETQYF. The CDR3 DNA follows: TGTGCCAGCAGTCATGGGGCAGGGGGCTCCATAGAGAGAGAGACCCAGTACTTC. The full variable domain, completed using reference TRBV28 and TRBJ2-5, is DVKVTQSSRYLVKRTGEKVFLECVQDMDHENMFWYRQDPGLGLRLIYFSYDVKMKEKGDIPEGYSVSREKKERFSLILESASTNQTSMYLCASSHGAGGSIERETQYFGPGTRLLVL.

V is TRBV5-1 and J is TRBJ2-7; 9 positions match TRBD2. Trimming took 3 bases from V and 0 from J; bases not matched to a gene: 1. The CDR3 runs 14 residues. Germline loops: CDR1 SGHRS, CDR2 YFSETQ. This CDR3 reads CASSWTSDSYEQYF. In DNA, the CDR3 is TGCGCCAGCAGCTGGACTAGCGACTCCTACGAGCAGTACTTC.

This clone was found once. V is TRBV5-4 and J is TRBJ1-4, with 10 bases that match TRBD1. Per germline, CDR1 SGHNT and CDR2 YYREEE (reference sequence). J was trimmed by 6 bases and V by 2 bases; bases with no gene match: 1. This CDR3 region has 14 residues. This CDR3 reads CASSLGTGDEKLFF. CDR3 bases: TGTGCCAGCAGCTTAGGGACAGGGGATGAAAAACTGTTTTTT.

The CDR3 nucleotides are TGTGCCAGCAGCTTGGTGGCACTCGGGATGGTGCCCCAGCATTTT. It codes for CASSLVALGMVPQHF. This chain uses TRBV5-5 with TRBJ1-5; D not resolved. The CDR3 has 15 amino acids. CDR1 and CDR2 (germline): SGHKS, YYEKEE (reference sequence). V was cut by 0 bases and J by 9 bases, with 16 bases left in between.

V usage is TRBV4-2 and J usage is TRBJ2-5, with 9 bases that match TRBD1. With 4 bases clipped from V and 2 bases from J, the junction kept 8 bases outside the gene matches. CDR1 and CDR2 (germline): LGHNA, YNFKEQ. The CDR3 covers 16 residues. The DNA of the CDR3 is TGTGCCAGCAGCCGCTTTCGACAGGGGGAGCAAGAGACCCAGTACTTC. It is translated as CASSRFRQGEQETQYF.

The CDR3 here is CASSIRGDNEQFF. The CDR3 bases are TGTGCCAGTAGTATTCGCGGCGACAATGAGCAGTTCTTC. The chain employs TRBV19 and TRBJ2-1; D unresolved. The CDR3 contains 13 residues. Germline V gene data show CDR1 as LNHDA and CDR2 as SQIVND (reference sequence). The V end was cut by 3 bases, the J end by 5 bases, with 8 bases between.

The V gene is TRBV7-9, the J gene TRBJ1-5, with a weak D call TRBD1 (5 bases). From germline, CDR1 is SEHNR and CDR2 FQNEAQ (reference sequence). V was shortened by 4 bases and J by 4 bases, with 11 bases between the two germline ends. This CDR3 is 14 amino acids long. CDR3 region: CASSSGGGNQPQHF. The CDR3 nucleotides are TGTGCCAGCAGCTCGGGGGGAGGGAATCAGCCCCAGCATTTT.

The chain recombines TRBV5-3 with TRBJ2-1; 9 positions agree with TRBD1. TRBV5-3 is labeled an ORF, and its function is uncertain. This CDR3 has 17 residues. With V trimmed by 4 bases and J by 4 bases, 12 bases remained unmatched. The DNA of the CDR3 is TGTGCCAGAAGCCAACGGGACAGGGAGTTTCGGTACAATGAGCAGTTCTTC. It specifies CARSQRDREFRYNEQFF.

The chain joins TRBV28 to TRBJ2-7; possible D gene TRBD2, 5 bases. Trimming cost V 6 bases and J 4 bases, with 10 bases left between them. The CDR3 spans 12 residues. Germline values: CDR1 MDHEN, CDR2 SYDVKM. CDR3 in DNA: TGTGCCAGCAGGAGGGCCCCGTACGAGCAGTACTTC. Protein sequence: CASRRAPYEQYF.

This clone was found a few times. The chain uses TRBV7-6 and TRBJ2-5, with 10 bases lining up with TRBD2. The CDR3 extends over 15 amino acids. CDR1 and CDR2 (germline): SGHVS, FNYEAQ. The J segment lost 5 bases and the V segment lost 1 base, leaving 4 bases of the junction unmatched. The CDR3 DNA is TGTGCCAGCAGCTTAGAGGAAGCGGGAGGGGAGACCCAGTACTTC. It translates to CASSLEEAGGETQYF.

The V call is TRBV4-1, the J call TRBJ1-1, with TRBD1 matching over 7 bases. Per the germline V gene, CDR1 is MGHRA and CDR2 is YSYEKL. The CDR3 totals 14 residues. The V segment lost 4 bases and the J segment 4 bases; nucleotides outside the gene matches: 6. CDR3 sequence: CASSLPDRATEAFF. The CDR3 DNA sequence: TGCGCCAGCAGCCTTCCTGACAGGGCCACTGAAGCTTTCTTT.

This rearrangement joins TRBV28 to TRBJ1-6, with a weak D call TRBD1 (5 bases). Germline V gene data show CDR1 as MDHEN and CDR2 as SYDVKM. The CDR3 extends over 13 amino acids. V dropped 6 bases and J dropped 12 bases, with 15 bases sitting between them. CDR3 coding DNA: TGTGCCAGCAGACTAATGGGCAGGGAACCCCTCCACTTT. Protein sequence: CASRLMGREPLHF. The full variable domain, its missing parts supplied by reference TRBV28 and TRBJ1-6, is DVKVTQSSRYLVKRTGEKVFLECVQDMDHENMFWYRQDPGLGLRLIYFSYDVKMKEKGDIPEGYSVSREKKERFSLILESASTNQTSMYLCASRLMGREPLHFGNGTRLTVT.

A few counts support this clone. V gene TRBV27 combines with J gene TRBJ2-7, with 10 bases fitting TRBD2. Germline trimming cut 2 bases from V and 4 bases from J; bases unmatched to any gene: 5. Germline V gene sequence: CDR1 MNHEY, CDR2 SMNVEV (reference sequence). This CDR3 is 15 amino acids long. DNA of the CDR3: TGTGCCAGCAGTTTAGGGTCTAGCGGGAGTTACGAGCAGTACTTC. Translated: CASSLGSSGSYEQYF.

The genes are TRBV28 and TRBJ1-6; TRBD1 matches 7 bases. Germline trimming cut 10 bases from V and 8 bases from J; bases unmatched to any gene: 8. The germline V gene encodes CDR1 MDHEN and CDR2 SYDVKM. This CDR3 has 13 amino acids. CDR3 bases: TGTGCCACCCGACAGGGACTCTATTCACCCCTCCACTTT. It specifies CATRQGLYSPLHF.

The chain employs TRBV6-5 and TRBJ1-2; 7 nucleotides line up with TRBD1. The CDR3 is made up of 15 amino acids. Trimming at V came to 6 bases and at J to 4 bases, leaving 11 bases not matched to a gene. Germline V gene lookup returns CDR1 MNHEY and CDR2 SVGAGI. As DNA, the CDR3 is TGTGCCAGCAGAAATAAGGGGGCTATTCTCTATGGCTACACCTTC. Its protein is CASRNKGAILYGYTF.

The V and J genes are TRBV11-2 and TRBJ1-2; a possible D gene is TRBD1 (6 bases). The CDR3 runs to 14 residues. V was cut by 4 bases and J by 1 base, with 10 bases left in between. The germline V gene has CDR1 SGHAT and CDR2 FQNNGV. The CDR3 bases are TGTGCCAGCAGCTGGGGGCAGCTTAACTATGGCTACACCTTC. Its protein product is CASSWGQLNYGYTF.

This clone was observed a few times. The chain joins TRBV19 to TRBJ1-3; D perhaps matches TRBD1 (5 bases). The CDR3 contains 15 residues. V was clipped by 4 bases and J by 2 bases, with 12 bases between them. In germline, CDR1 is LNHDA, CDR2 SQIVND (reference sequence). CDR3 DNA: TGTGCCAGTAGTACGCGGGAAGGGGCTGGAAACACCATATATTTT. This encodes CASSTREGAGNTIYF.

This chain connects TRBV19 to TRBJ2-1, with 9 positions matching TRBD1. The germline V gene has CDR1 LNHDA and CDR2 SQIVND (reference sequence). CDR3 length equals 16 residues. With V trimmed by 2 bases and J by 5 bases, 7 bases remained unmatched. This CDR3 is CASSILAGQGHNEQFF. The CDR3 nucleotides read TGTGCCAGTAGTATACTCGCGGGACAGGGTCACAATGAGCAGTTCTTC.

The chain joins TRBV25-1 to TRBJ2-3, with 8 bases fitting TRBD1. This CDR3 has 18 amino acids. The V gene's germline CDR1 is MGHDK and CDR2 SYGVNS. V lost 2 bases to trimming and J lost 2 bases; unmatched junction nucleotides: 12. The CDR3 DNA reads TGTGCCAGCAGTGAACTAGGTAGTCGGACAGGGATCACAGATACGCAGTATTTT. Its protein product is CASSELGSRTGITDTQYF.

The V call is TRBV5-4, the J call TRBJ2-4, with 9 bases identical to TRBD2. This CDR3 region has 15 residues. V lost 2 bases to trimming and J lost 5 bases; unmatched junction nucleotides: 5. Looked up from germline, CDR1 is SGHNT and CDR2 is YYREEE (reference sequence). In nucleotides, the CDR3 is TGTGCCAGCAGCTTAAAGACTAGCGGACAAAACATTCAGTACTTC. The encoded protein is CASSLKTSGQNIQYF.

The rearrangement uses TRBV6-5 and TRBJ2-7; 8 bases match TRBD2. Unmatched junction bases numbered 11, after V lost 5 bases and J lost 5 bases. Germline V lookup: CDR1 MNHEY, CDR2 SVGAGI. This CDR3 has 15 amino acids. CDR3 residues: CASSPIGTRTDEQYF. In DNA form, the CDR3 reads TGTGCCAGCAGTCCGATCGGGACTAGGACCGACGAGCAGTACTTC.

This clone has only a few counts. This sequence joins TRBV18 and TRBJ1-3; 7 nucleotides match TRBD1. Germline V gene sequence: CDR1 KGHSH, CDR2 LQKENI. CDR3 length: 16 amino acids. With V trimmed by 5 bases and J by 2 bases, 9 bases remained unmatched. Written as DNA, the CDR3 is TGTGCCAGCTCATCAACAGAGGGGGCGGCTGGAAACACCATATATTTT. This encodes CASSSTEGAAGNTIYF. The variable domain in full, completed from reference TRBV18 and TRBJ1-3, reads NAGVMQNPRHLVRRRGQEARLRCSPMKGHSHVYWYRQLPEEGLKFMVYLQKENIIDESGMPKERFSAEFPKEGPSILRIQQVVRGDSAAYFCASSSTEGAAGNTIYFGEGSWLTVV.

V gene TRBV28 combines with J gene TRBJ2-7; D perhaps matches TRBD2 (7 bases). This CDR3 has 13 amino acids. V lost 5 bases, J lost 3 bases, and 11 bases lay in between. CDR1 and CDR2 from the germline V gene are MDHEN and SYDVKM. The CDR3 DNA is TGTGCCAGCAGTAGCGGGACACTCTACGAGCAGTACTTC. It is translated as CASSSGTLYEQYF.

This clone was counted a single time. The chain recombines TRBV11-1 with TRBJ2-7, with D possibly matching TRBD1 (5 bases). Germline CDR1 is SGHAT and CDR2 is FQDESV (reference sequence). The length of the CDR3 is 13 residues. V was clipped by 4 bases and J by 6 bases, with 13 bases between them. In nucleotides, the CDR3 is TGTGCCAGCAGCTATTTGGGGCGAGCCGAGCAGTACTTC. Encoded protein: CASSYLGRAEQYF.

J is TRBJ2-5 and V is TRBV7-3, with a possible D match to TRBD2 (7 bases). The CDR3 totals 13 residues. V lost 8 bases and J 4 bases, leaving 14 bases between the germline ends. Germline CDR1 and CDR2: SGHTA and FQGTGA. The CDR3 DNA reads TGTGCCAGCGGACTAGTAGGGGGAGAGACCCAGTACTTC. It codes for CASGLVGGETQYF.

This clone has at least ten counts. For the CDR3, the DNA is TGTGCCAGCTCAATTTTAGGGACAGGGGTATCCATGAACACTGAAGCTTTCTTT. Encoded protein: CASSILGTGVSMNTEAFF. The gene calls are TRBV18 and TRBJ1-1; 10 nucleotides match TRBD1. The CDR3 covers 18 residues. Germline V gene data show CDR1 as KGHSH and CDR2 as LQKENI. The junction had 12 bases not matched to a gene; V was cut back by 5 bases and J by 0 bases. The full variable domain, its missing parts supplied by reference TRBV18 and TRBJ1-1, is NAGVMQNPRHLVRRRGQEARLRCSPMKGHSHVYWYRQLPEEGLKFMVYLQKENIIDESGMPKERFSAEFPKEGPSILRIQQVVRGDSAAYFCASSILGTGVSMNTEAFFGQGTRLTVV.

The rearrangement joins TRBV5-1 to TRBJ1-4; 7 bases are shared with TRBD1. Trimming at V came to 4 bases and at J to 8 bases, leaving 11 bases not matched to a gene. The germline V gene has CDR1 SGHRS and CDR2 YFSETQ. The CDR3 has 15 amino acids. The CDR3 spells CASSQLGQSSEKLFF. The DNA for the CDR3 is TGCGCCAGCAGCCAGTTGGGACAGTCAAGCGAAAAACTGTTTTTT.

CDR3 in DNA: TGTGCCAGCAGTTCTTCCGACTATTGGGTCAAAAACATTCAGTACTTC. Protein product: CASSSSDYWVKNIQYF. This chain links TRBV27 with TRBJ2-4; D is possibly TRBD2 (5 bases). This CDR3 is 16 amino acids long. The V end lost 4 bases, the J end lost 3 bases, and 16 bases lay between the germline ends. Germline-derived CDR1 and CDR2 are MNHEY and SMNVEV (reference sequence).